A selection of T cell receptor beta chains follows, all from one sample in a study of blood T cell repertoires in COVID-19. The method was immunoSEQ multiplex PCR; TCRdb's version includes in-frame clones alone and lacks a portion of them. The sample holds about 150,000 clones, roughly 84% seen once. The sequenced sample was peripheral blood. Receptors originate from a man in his 60s with COVID-19, enrolled during active disease. The conserved cysteine and the conserved F or W are not part of the CDR3 here.

CDR3 length: 14; V gene: TRBV7-9; CDR3 protein: ASSFSTGSDTGELF
CDR3 length: 14; V gene: TRBV4-2; CDR3 protein: ASSQAGGATNEKLF
CDR3 length: 12; V gene: TRBV29-1; CDR3 protein: SVEVGTGQYGYT
CDR3 length: 15; V gene: TRBV13; CDR3 protein: ASSWRQLGGRSSPLH
CDR3 length: 13; V gene: TRBV18; CDR3 protein: ASSSGTGLNTEAF
CDR3 length: 13; V gene: TRBV2; CDR3 protein: ASSASGTGTYEQY
CDR3 length: 15; V gene: TRBV9; CDR3 protein: ASSAKTGTGNYNEQF
CDR3 length: 14; V gene: TRBV7-2; CDR3 protein: ASSPTPGQGGYEQY
CDR3 length: 10; V gene: TRBV6-4; CDR3 protein: ASSDNNNEQF
CDR3 length: 13; V gene: TRBV28; CDR3 protein: ASRRGTGVTDTQY
CDR3 length: 11; V gene: TRBV5-8; CDR3 protein: ASSLIGGSEAF
CDR3 length: 10; V gene: TRBV28; CDR3 protein: ASKTGTYEQY
CDR3 length: 12; V gene: TRBV19; CDR3 protein: ASSLMGGAQPQH
CDR3 length: 13; V gene: TRBV7-8; CDR3 protein: ASSREGASYNEQF